What follows is one T cell receptor beta chain and its context. The entry originates in a study of blood T cell repertoires in COVID-19. The length of the CDR3 is 15 residues. Trimming cost V 4 bases and J 6 bases; bases outside gene matches: 12. Germline-derived CDR1 and CDR2 are MGHRA and YSYEKL. Profiling relied on immunoSEQ multiplex PCR, and the TCRdb table lists in-frame clones only, not all of them. The sample includes about 280,000 clones, roughly 86% seen only once; the top ten take over 8.5%. Source material: peripheral blood. The sequence was obtained from a woman aged 25 to 39 with COVID-19, enrolled during active disease. The rearrangement joins TRBV4-1 to TRBJ2-7; 7 bases are shared with TRBD2. CDR3 sequence: CASSPFPGGPSEQYF. The CDR3 nucleotides read TGCGCCAGCAGCCCGTTCCCGGGGGGACCTAGCGAGCAGTACTTC.